Below, 28 T cell receptor beta chains from the same sample are listed, as sequenced in a study of blood T cell repertoires in COVID-19. Assay used: immunoSEQ multiplex PCR; TCRdb lists only in-frame clones, some missing. The sample records 310,000 or so clones, 85% to 90% being singletons. Sequenced material: peripheral blood. The origin of the receptors is a woman in her thirties with COVID-19, enrolled during active disease.

The CDR3 nucleotides read TGTGCCAGTAGGACCGGGTCGCAAGAGACCCAGTACTTC. Its translation: CASRTGSQETQYF. The chain recombines TRBV19 with TRBJ2-5; D remains unclear. The CDR3 covers 13 residues. Germline CDR1 is LNHDA and CDR2 is SQIVND (reference sequence). The ends were cut back, 6 bases at V and 2 bases at J, with 10 bases in the middle.

This clone was observed once. The CDR3 nucleotides read TGTGCCAGCACCCTGATCACCGGGGAGGGCTACACCTTC. Protein: CASTLITGEGYTF. This chain joins TRBV6-6 and TRBJ1-2; D is ambiguous. CDR3 length equals 13 residues. V lost 7 bases to trimming and J lost 8 bases, with 17 bases between them. Per germline, CDR1 MNHNY and CDR2 SVGAGI (reference sequence).

The V and J genes are TRBV9 and TRBJ1-5; D unclear. The CDR3 is made up of 13 amino acids. Germline V gene data show CDR1 as SGDLS and CDR2 as YYNGEE. Trimming removed 4 bases from V and 6 bases from J, with 11 bases in between. This CDR3 reads CASSPGASQPQHF. The CDR3 DNA reads TGTGCCAGCAGCCCGGGTGCTAGTCAGCCCCAGCATTTT.

The chain joins TRBV28 to TRBJ1-6; the D is unclear. Trimming pared 4 bases from V and 2 bases from J, leaving 12 bases between. The CDR3 is made up of 16 amino acids. The germline V gene has CDR1 MDHEN and CDR2 SYDVKM. This chain's CDR3 is CASSSDTRAYNSPLHF. CDR3 DNA: TGTGCCAGCAGTTCCGATACACGGGCCTATAATTCACCCCTCCACTTT.

The CDR3 nucleotides read TGCGCCAGCAGCCCTCGGGTAGCATTTAACTATGGCTACACCTTC. This sequence encodes CASSPRVAFNYGYTF. The chain links TRBV4-3 to TRBJ1-2; D is uncertain. V lost 4 bases and J lost 1, with 13 bases in between. CDR1 and CDR2 from the germline V gene are LGHNA and YSLEER. This CDR3 contains 15 residues.

This clone was counted once. V is TRBV6-1 and J is TRBJ1-3, with TRBD1 as a possible D gene (6 bases). V lost 3 bases, J lost 4 bases, and 16 bases lay in between. There are 16 residues in the CDR3. Germline lookup yields CDR1 MNHNS and CDR2 SASEGT. CDR3 region: CASSDVDRTPGNTIYF. The DNA of the CDR3 is TGTGCCAGCAGTGATGTCGACAGGACGCCCGGAAACACCATATATTTT.

CDR3 sequence: CASSEDSSGQPQHF. The CDR3 DNA reads TGTGCCAGCAGCGAGGACAGTTCAGGGCAGCCCCAGCATTTT. The V call is TRBV21-1, the J call TRBJ1-5; TRBD1 is the table's D call, not checked against the DNA. TRBV21-1 constitutes a pseudogene. This CDR3 has 14 amino acids.

CDR3 nucleotide sequence: TGCGCCAGCAGCCTTTACAGGGGGTACGAGCAGTACTTC. Amino acid sequence: CASSLYRGYEQYF. The chain employs TRBV4-3 and TRBJ2-7; 8 bases match TRBD1. The V segment lost 4 bases and the J segment 4 bases; nucleotides outside the gene matches: 3. This CDR3 has 13 amino acids. Per germline, CDR1 LGHNA and CDR2 YSLEER.

The gene calls are TRBV30 and TRBJ1-3, with TRBD1 as a possible D gene (6 bases). The CDR3 totals 14 residues. Germline values: CDR1 GTSNPN, CDR2 SVGIG (reference sequence). V was pared by 3 bases and J by 6 bases, with 15 bases between. CDR3 nucleotides: TGTGCCTGGAGCCAACAGGGAGTGCAAAACACCATATATTTT. This translates into CAWSQQGVQNTIYF.

The chain combines TRBV7-8 with TRBJ2-5; TRBD2 agrees at 12 bases. The CDR3 has 17 residues. CDR1 SGHVS and CDR2 FQNEAQ come from the germline V gene. The ends lost 2 bases at V and 6 bases at J; junction bases unmatched: 10. The CDR3 coding sequence is TGTGCCAGCAGCTTATTGGCTAGCGGGAGGGCCCTCAAGACCCAGTACTTC. This gives the protein CASSLLASGRALKTQYF.

The chain uses TRBV6-5 and TRBJ2-5, with D perhaps TRBD2 (5 bases). The CDR3 is 13 residues long. Germline lookup yields CDR1 MNHEY and CDR2 SVGAGI. Trimming shortened V by 5 bases and J by 4 bases, and 11 bases separated the two germline ends. For the CDR3, the DNA is TGTGCCAGCAGTCTCGGAGGTGGAGAGACCCAGTACTTC. This encodes CASSLGGGETQYF.

CDR3 loop: CASSPKTGLGYTF. CDR3 in DNA: TGTGCCAGCTCACCGAAGACAGGGCTTGGCTACACCTTC. This rearrangement joins TRBV18 to TRBJ1-2, with TRBD1 identical over 7 bases. The V segment lost 3 bases and the J segment 7 bases; nucleotides outside the gene matches: 5. This CDR3 region has 13 residues. The germline V gene encodes CDR1 KGHSH and CDR2 LQKENI.

This sequence joins TRBV7-9 and TRBJ1-6; D remains ambiguous. Germline V gene data show CDR1 as SEHNR and CDR2 as FQNEAQ (reference sequence). The V end lost 3 bases, the J end lost 1 base, and 7 bases lay between the germline ends. This CDR3 is 15 amino acids long. The CDR3 DNA sequence: TGTGCCAGCAGCTTTGGAGATTCCTATAATTCACCCCTCCACTTT. Protein sequence: CASSFGDSYNSPLHF.

V is TRBV2 and J is TRBJ2-1; TRBD2 matches at 8 bases. The CDR3 loop spans 15 amino acids. Germline lookup yields CDR1 SNHLY and CDR2 FYNNEI. Trimming cost V 3 bases and J 0 bases; bases outside gene matches: 1. Here the CDR3 reads CASSESGSSYNEQFF. For the CDR3, the DNA is TGTGCCAGCAGTGAGAGCGGGAGCTCCTACAATGAGCAGTTCTTC.

Written as DNA, the CDR3 is TGTGCCAGTAGAGGGAAGGGACAGGGGGCACTACAGCAGTTCTTC. Residues: CASRGKGQGALQQFF. The V and J genes are TRBV19 and TRBJ2-1; 12 bases fit TRBD1. CDR3 length: 15 residues. V shed 6 bases, J shed 11 bases, and the junction held 11 bases outside the gene matches. The V gene's germline CDR1 is LNHDA and CDR2 SQIVND (reference sequence).

This chain links TRBV7-3 with TRBJ1-3; the D is unclear. This CDR3 contains 15 residues. CDR1 is SGHTA, CDR2 FQGTGA, per germline. Trimming removed 11 bases from V and 0 bases from J, with 17 bases in between. The CDR3 spells CASSPAGFSGNTIYF. DNA for the CDR3: TGTGCCTCAAGCCCAGCGGGGTTCTCTGGAAACACCATATATTTT.

This chain connects TRBV24-1 to TRBJ2-7, with unresolved D. Trimming took 4 bases from V and 4 from J, leaving 10 bases between them. CDR1 KGHDR and CDR2 SFDVKD come from the germline V gene. CDR3 length: 13 residues. CDR3 sequence reads: CATSDPLGYEQYF. The CDR3 coding sequence is TGTGCCACCAGTGACCCCCTAGGATACGAGCAGTACTTC.

CDR3 residues: CASRPDRVRELFF. CDR3 nucleotides: TGTGCCAGCAGGCCCGACAGGGTTCGGGAGCTGTTTTTT. The chain recombines TRBV6-5 with TRBJ2-2, with 7 bases aligning to TRBD1. Germline V lookup: CDR1 MNHEY, CDR2 SVGAGI. The CDR3 is 13 amino acids. The V gene end was trimmed by 6 bases and the J gene end by 9 bases; junction bases not matched to a gene: 7.

The J gene is TRBJ2-7, the V gene TRBV7-9; D not resolved. Deletions cut 5 bases from V and 5 bases from J, with 7 bases between. This CDR3 region has 11 residues. Germline CDR1 and CDR2: SEHNR and FQNEAQ (reference sequence). The CDR3 protein is CASSTADEQYF. The CDR3 nucleotides are TGTGCCAGCAGCACAGCTGACGAGCAGTACTTC.

The chain carries TRBV4-1 and TRBJ2-5; TRBD1 matches 9 bases. The CDR3 is 15 amino acids. V was clipped by 1 base and J by 5 bases; unmatched bases: 5. Looked up from germline, CDR1 is MGHRA and CDR2 is YSYEKL. CDR3 nucleotide sequence: TGCGCCAGCAGCCAAGTACAGGGGGCTGGGGAGACCCAGTACTTC. It translates to CASSQVQGAGETQYF.

The chain recombines TRBV29-1 with TRBJ2-7, with D possibly TRBD1 on 5 matching bases. V lost 1 base, J lost 2 bases, and 9 bases lay in between. The CDR3 runs to 13 residues. Germline lookup yields CDR1 SQVTM and CDR2 ANQGSEA. The CDR3 region is CSVEGKTAYEQYF. CDR3 bases: TGCAGCGTTGAAGGAAAGACAGCCTACGAGCAGTACTTC.

This clone has a handful of counts. The chain carries TRBV9 and TRBJ1-5, with 9 bases identical to TRBD1. The CDR3 spans 15 residues. Germline CDR1 SGDLS, CDR2 YYNGEE. V gave up 4 bases and J gave up 4 bases; unmatched junction bases: 6. CDR3 residues: CASSPGQGTNQPQHF. The CDR3 region has the DNA TGTGCCAGCAGCCCTGGACAGGGGACTAATCAGCCCCAGCATTTT.

In regard to this clone: This specimen includes other DNA sequences encoding the same CDR3. The rearrangement links TRBV30 to TRBJ2-7; D not resolved. Trimming removed 0 bases at V and 6 bases at J, with 6 bases between. Looked up from germline, CDR1 is GTSNPN and CDR2 is SVGIG (reference sequence). This CDR3 has 11 residues. CDR3 in DNA: TGTGCCTGGAGTGTACAGAGCGAGCAGTACTTC. Protein product: CAWSVQSEQYF.

The CDR3 reads CASSVGTVSNEKLFF. The CDR3 coding sequence is TGTGCCAGCAGCGTAGGGACAGTTTCTAATGAAAAACTGTTTTTT. The rearrangement joins TRBV9 to TRBJ1-4; D might be TRBD1 (6 bases). The V end was cut by 0 bases, the J end by 3 bases, with 9 bases between. The germline V gene has CDR1 SGDLS and CDR2 YYNGEE. The CDR3 runs to 15 residues.

The chain joins TRBV5-1 to TRBJ2-7, with TRBD1 matching 7 bases. The trim removed 1 base at V and 3 bases at J, leaving 4 bases unmatched. Germline CDR1 reads SGHRS; CDR2 reads YFSETQ. CDR3 length equals 14 residues. The CDR3 coding sequence is TGCGCCAGCAGCTTGAGGGGACAGCACTACGAGCAGTACTTC. Translation gives CASSLRGQHYEQYF.

This clone was detected only once. This chain connects TRBV24-1 to TRBJ2-7; D unclear. The CDR3 is 11 residues long. Trimming pared 8 bases from V and 0 bases from J, leaving 4 bases between. The germline gives CDR1 KGHDR, CDR2 SFDVKD. CDR3 amino acids: CATTSSYEQYF. In nucleotides, the CDR3 is TGTGCCACCACGAGCTCCTACGAGCAGTACTTC.

The chain couples TRBV24-1 to TRBJ2-6; no definite D call. Trimming stripped 5 bases from V and 0 bases from J, with 16 bases between. The CDR3 has 18 residues. Per the germline V gene, CDR1 is KGHDR and CDR2 is SFDVKD. The CDR3 DNA sequence: TGTGCCACCAGTGGCAGAACTAAAAAGGACTCTGGGGCCAACGTCCTGACTTTC. Its translation is CATSGRTKKDSGANVLTF.

The gene calls are TRBV19 and TRBJ1-2; 8 bases fit TRBD1. The junction had 3 bases not matched to a gene; V was cut back by 4 bases and J by 2 bases. This CDR3 region has 14 residues. Germline V CDR1 and CDR2: LNHDA, SQIVND (reference sequence). CDR3 nucleotide sequence: TGTGCCAGTAGTACGCGACAGGGGAACTATGGCTACACCTTC. This sequence encodes CASSTRQGNYGYTF.